This T cell receptor (beta chain) was identified during a study of OX40 agonist ivuxolimab in advanced cancers. On this clone itself: Its antigen is currently unknown.

Regarding the study as a whole: At 0.1 to 3.0 mg/kg, clonal expansion of CD4+ and CD8+ blood T cells had occurred by week 6.

Using immunoSEQ multiplex PCR, the repertoire was profiled, and TCRdb retains in-frame clones only, with some absent. Found here are 70,000 to 80,000 clones, 80% to 90% of them singletons; the top ten hold 5%. Germline V lookup: CDR1 MNHEY, CDR2 SVGAGI. V was trimmed by 8 bases and J by 5 bases, leaving 19 bases between them. CDR3 size: 15 residues. The sample consisted of CD4+ or CD8+ T cells sorted from blood, taken in a trial of the OX40 agonist ivuxolimab. This chain connects TRBV6-5 to TRBJ1-5; a weak D match, TRBD1 (6 bases). The sequence was collected from an adult with an advanced solid tumor such as melanoma, head and neck, liver or kidney cancer. The CDR3 DNA reads TGTGCCAGCCGTAAATCCGGGACATCCGATCAGCCCCAGCATTTT. Translated: CASRKSGTSDQPQHF.